This entry features one T cell receptor beta chain sequence. The antigen it binds to is not known. Base qualities were left out, and no much larger clone turns up one base away. These data originate in a study of blood T cell repertoires in COVID-19 (dated by TCRdb to 2018 to 2020). About the study as a whole: The collaborator samples originated in the United States, Italy and Spain and spanned the acute and convalescent phases of COVID-19. The prospective study material was composed of cDNA or gDNA derived from T cells, B-cell-depleted T cells, or PBMCs. The dataset comprised deeply sampled blood TCRbeta repertoires from subjects exposed to, actively infected with, or recovered from COVID-19. The repertoires were released in a freely available public database meant as a resource for research on the immune response to SARS-CoV-2. The samples were drawn from two sources: the first 160 participants of the ongoing ImmuneRACE study, and 1,254 subjects contributed by 6 global collaborators. A de-identified subject ID, COVID-19 status, age in years and sex were almost always included in the sample metadata. Where available, HLA class I and class II types were taken from metadata supplied by the sample provider and were not determined by assay-based typing. The full study reports these points: Clinical and demographic metadata were provided uncurated, with the amount varying by source and participant.

The trim is 10 bases for V and 1 base for J, with a gap of 11 bases between the germline ends. Including the terminal cysteine and phenylalanine, the CDR3 comprises 12 residues. The kept DNA is CDR3 alone, 36 bases in frame from the first base. CDR1 and CDR2 are drawn from the germline V gene: SNHLY, FYNNEI. The immunoSEQ Assay, a bias-controlled multiplex PCR, was used to amplify TCRbeta CDR3 regions from genomic DNA. As for the original processing: Within the assay, amplification of reference gene primers was used to estimate how many nucleated cells each sample contained. To quantify the absolute abundance of each unique TCRbeta CDR3 rearrangement, sequence reads were collapsed and filtered. For each sample, productive Simpson clonality was calculated as the square root of Simpson's diversity index over productive rearrangements. Here the immuneACCESS table is served through TCRdb, limited to in-frame sequences with V and J called. Missing clones are a known gap in these copies; in checked studies unresolved V genes cover under half, and the rest lacks a known reason. V, J and clone size derive from that table, while D and trimming were established from the DNA sequence. The sample has 250,000 or so clones on record, 85% to 95% of them singletons. Roughly 0.79% of the sample goes to the ten largest clones.

One collaborating source in Seattle enrolled patients during active infection and followed them longitudinally through the course of disease. The collaborating institutions used their own protocols to collect whole blood in K2EDTA tubes. For TCRbeta analysis, collaborators shipped samples in one of three forms: frozen whole blood, isolated PBMCs, or DNA extracted from either of those sample types. This receptor was taken from a man aged 25-40 years with COVID-19, enrolled during active disease. Here the chain combines TRBV2 and TRBJ2-7; the D region possibly corresponds to TRBD2 (5 bases align). The sample consisted of peripheral blood. In nucleotides, the sequence is TGTGCCACAGGTGGGAGTTCCTACGAGCAGTACTTC. The encoded protein is CATGGSSYEQYF.